What follows describes a single T cell receptor (beta chain). Trimming removed 1 base at V and 0 bases at J, with 6 bases between. The CDR3 runs to 14 residues. This sample stems from a study of T cells of healthy individuals. TCRdb independently ran MiXCR on the 5' RACE reads; one entry per CDR3 protein. In the table there are about 100,000 distinct CDR3 sequences, roughly 15% of which are singletons. The TCR sequence derives from a human donor in good health. The chain couples TRBV12-3 or TRBV12-4 to TRBJ1-1, with D unclear. CDR3 coding DNA: TGTGCCAGCAGTTTAGGGTACATGAACACTGAAGCTTTCTTT. Protein sequence: CASSLGYMNTEAFF.